The 14 T cell receptor beta chains listed next were all sequenced from one sample in a study of pediatric ulcerative colitis. The protocol was immunoSEQ multiplex PCR, while the TCRdb copy is restricted to in-frame clones and leaves out a portion. Among about 35,000 clones, 80% to 85% were seen once, and the ten largest hold 1.1%. Rectal tissue came from one to two pinch biopsies taken at colonoscopy. The sample was gut tissue. These receptors all come from a boy between 10 and 17 years old with mild ulcerative colitis.

The rearrangement links TRBV19 to TRBJ1-6; D may be TRBD1 (6 bases). The germline V gene encodes CDR1 LNHDA and CDR2 SQIVND (reference sequence). There are 15 residues in the CDR3. Trimming pared 3 bases from V and 7 bases from J, leaving 13 bases between. CDR3 in amino acids: CASSIVGGQNSPLHF. DNA of the CDR3: TGTGCCAGTAGTATTGTGGGGGGGCAGAATTCACCCCTCCACTTT.

This clone was picked up one time. Other DNA sequences in the sample encode the same CDR3. The chain recombines TRBV5-1 with TRBJ2-7; D is possibly TRBD1 (6 bases). Per the germline V gene, CDR1 is SGHRS and CDR2 is YFSETQ. Trimming stripped 4 bases from V and 4 bases from J, with 9 bases between. CDR3 length equals 12 residues. The CDR3 DNA sequence: TGCGCCAGCAGCCTAGGGGGTTACGAGCAGTACTTC. The encoded protein is CASSLGGYEQYF. Full variable domain (rest looked up from reference TRBV5-1 and TRBJ2-7): KAGVTQTPRYLIKTRGQQVTLSCSPISGHRSVSWYQQTPGQGLQFLFEYFSETQRNKGNFPGRFSGRQFSNSRSEMNVSTLELGDSALYLCASSLGGYEQYFGPGTRLTVT.

The count of this clone is one. J is TRBJ2-7 and V is TRBV6-1, with D uncertain. V gave up 6 bases and J gave up 4 bases, with 10 bases separating them. The CDR3 sequence is 12 residues long. CDR1 is MNHNS, CDR2 SASEGT, per germline. The CDR3 DNA follows: TGTGCCAGCAGCGGATTCCTTTACGAGCAGTACTTC. It yields the protein CASSGFLYEQYF.

V is TRBV2 and J is TRBJ2-5, with 8 bases that match TRBD2. Per germline, CDR1 SNHLY and CDR2 FYNNEI. The length of the CDR3 is 16 residues. Trimming removed 4 bases from V and 0 bases from J; junction bases left unmatched: 7. The CDR3 protein is CASSVLAGGHQETQYF. CDR3 sequence (DNA): TGTGCCAGCAGTGTGTTGGCGGGGGGCCACCAAGAGACCCAGTACTTC.

The CDR3 DNA reads as TGTGCCAGCACCCCGTATCTTGGAACAAGCTCCTATAATTCACCCCTCCACTTT. Protein product: CASTPYLGTSSYNSPLHF. The chain couples TRBV16 to TRBJ1-6; D unclear. CDR3 size: 18 residues. V gave up 7 bases and J gave up 0 bases, with 19 bases separating them. Germline V gene lookup returns CDR1 KGHSY and CDR2 FQNENV.

The CDR3 protein is CASSLSQRGTGELFF. The CDR3 DNA reads TGTGCCAGCAGCTTGAGCCAACGGGGCACCGGGGAGCTGTTTTTT. The rearrangement uses TRBV5-4 and TRBJ2-2; D may be TRBD2 (5 bases). V lost 1 base to trimming and J lost 4 bases, with 11 bases between them. This CDR3 contains 15 residues. Germline CDR1 is SGHNT and CDR2 is YYREEE (reference sequence). The entire variable domain, with the rest obtained from reference TRBV5-4 and TRBJ2-2, is as follows: ETGVTQSPTHLIKTRGQQVTLRCSSQSGHNTVSWYQQALGQGPQFIFQYYREEENGRGNFPPRFSGLQFPNYSSELNVNALELDDSALYLCASSLSQRGTGELFFGEGSRLTVL.

This chain links TRBV19 with TRBJ2-2, with TRBD1 matching over 7 bases. This CDR3 is built from 17 residues. The germline V gene encodes CDR1 LNHDA and CDR2 SQIVND (reference sequence). V trimming: 8 bases; J trimming: 0 bases; junction bases outside the gene matches: 12. The CDR3 DNA follows: TGTGCCAGTTGGCACAGGGGTCTTATTCCGAACACCGGGGAGCTGTTTTTT. This translates into CASWHRGLIPNTGELFF.

V gene TRBV14 combines with J gene TRBJ1-2; D uncertain. V gave up 4 bases and J gave up 2 bases, with 11 bases separating them. The CDR3 totals 14 residues. Germline assignment: CDR1 SGHDN and CDR2 FVKESK. The CDR3 protein is CASSPLNRNYGYTF. CDR3 coding DNA: TGTGCCAGCAGCCCGTTAAACAGAAACTATGGCTACACCTTC.

This sequence joins TRBV18 and TRBJ2-7; TRBD1 matches 8 bases. The CDR3 sequence is 12 residues long. The germline V gene has CDR1 KGHSH and CDR2 LQKENI. J gave up 5 bases and V 6 bases, and 3 bases lay outside the gene matches. CDR3 in DNA: TGTGCCAGCTCCGCGACAGGGGACGAGCAGTACTTC. Protein sequence: CASSATGDEQYF.

The chain recombines TRBV5-1 with TRBJ2-3; 10 bases align to TRBD1. This CDR3 region has 15 residues. Germline CDR1 SGHRS, CDR2 YFSETQ. V lost 2 bases, J lost 4 bases, and 4 bases stayed unmatched. The CDR3, as DNA: TGCGCCAGCAGCTTACGGGGACAGGGGTCAGATACGCAGTATTTT. This sequence encodes CASSLRGQGSDTQYF.

The chain couples TRBV5-1 to TRBJ1-1; D is uncertain. The germline V and J ends were trimmed by 0 bases and 1 base, with 10 bases remaining between them. This CDR3 is 15 amino acids long. The germline CDR1 and CDR2 sequences are SGHRS and YFSETQ. Written as DNA, the CDR3 is TGCGCCAGCAGCTTGGGTCCGTGGGCGAACACTGAAGCTTTCTTT. Protein sequence: CASSLGPWANTEAFF.

The chain employs TRBV6-1 and TRBJ1-2; 9 bases agree with TRBD1. Germline CDR1 and CDR2: MNHNS and SASEGT. The CDR3 loop spans 14 amino acids. The V and J ends lost 7 bases and 7 bases, in that order; junction bases with no gene match: 10. The CDR3 nucleotides read TGTGCCAGCAAACCGGGACAGGGCGCCTCTGGCTACACCTTC. It yields the protein CASKPGQGASGYTF.

The chain links TRBV6-5 to TRBJ2-4, with D perhaps given as TRBD1 or TRBD2 (5 bases each). The germline gives CDR1 MNHEY, CDR2 SVGAGI. Trimming left V 4 bases short and J 8 bases short, with 21 bases between. The CDR3 contains 16 residues. Here the CDR3 reads CASSFRGPARVDIQYF. In nucleotides, the CDR3 is TGTGCCAGCAGTTTTAGGGGACCGGCCAGGGTGGACATTCAGTACTTC.

This clone occurred a few times. The chain recombines TRBV5-1 with TRBJ1-1; TRBD1 is a possible D gene (5 bases). Germline assignment: CDR1 SGHRS and CDR2 YFSETQ. This CDR3 is built from 16 residues. The germline V and J ends were trimmed by 3 bases and 1 base, with 16 bases remaining between them. The CDR3 spells CASSSGPRRENTEAFF. As DNA, the CDR3 is TGCGCCAGCAGCTCGGGACCCAGGCGGGAGAACACTGAAGCTTTCTTT.